The next 21 T cell receptor beta chains were all read from a single sample in a study of CXCR3-negative and CXCR3-positive naive CD8 T cells. Antigens of these TCRs are unknown. 5' RACE with UMI labels generated the TRB cDNA libraries. From the 5' RACE reads, TCRdb lists one entry per CDR3 protein and no DNA. The table for this sample gives nearly 110,000 distinct CDR3 sequences. The study's findings and limits: Higher TRB CDR3 hydrophobicity marked CXCR3-positive naive cells relative to CXCR3-negative naive cells.

The sequenced material came from naive CXCR3+ CD8+ T cells from blood. Specified subset: CD45RO-CCR7+CD27+CD95- naive CD8+ T cells expressing CXCR3 (TNR3+). These receptors all stem from a human donor in good health. Some clones in this sample may be carry-over from other donors' samples.

The chain has TRBV15 and TRBJ1-1. The V gene's germline CDR1 is LNHNV and CDR2 YYDKDF (reference sequence). The CDR3 has 14 residues. This CDR3 reads CATSSRALNTEAFF.

The chain joins TRBV6-6 to TRBJ1-1; TCRdb calls TRBD1, which cannot be checked without DNA. The germline V gene has CDR1 MNHNY and CDR2 SVGAGI (reference sequence). There are 16 residues in the CDR3. The CDR3 loop is CASSYILDSWNTEAFF.

This chain uses TRBV28 with TRBJ2-7; there is no DNA to check the TCRdb D call of TRBD1. The germline V gene encodes CDR1 MDHEN and CDR2 SYDVKM. The CDR3 totals 14 residues. The CDR3 loop reads CAGSLSGGKNEQYF.

This rearrangement joins TRBV13 to TRBJ1-1. Germline loops: CDR1 PRHDT, CDR2 FYEKMQ (reference sequence). The CDR3 length is 14 residues. CDR3 in amino acids: CASSLGLSNTEAFF.

The chain links TRBV12-3 or TRBV12-4 to TRBJ2-1; TCRdb calls TRBD2, which cannot be checked without DNA. This CDR3 region has 12 residues. CDR3 in amino acids: CASSLGLREQFF.

CDR3 protein: CASSSDRDGETQYF. The chain is built from TRBV7-9 and TRBJ2-5; the D call from TCRdb, TRBD1, cannot be confirmed without DNA. From germline, CDR1 is SEHNR and CDR2 FQNEAQ (reference sequence). This CDR3 region has 14 residues. Based on the CDR3 plus reference TRBV7-9 and TRBJ2-5, the full variable domain is DTGVSQNPRHKITKRGQNVTFRCDPISEHNRLYWYRQTLGQGPEFLTYFQNEAQLEKSRLLSDRFSAERPKGSFSTLEIQRTEQGDSAMYLCASSSDRDGETQYFGPGTRLLVL.

This sequence joins TRBV20-1 and TRBJ1-1. The CDR3 has 14 residues. Germline CDR1 is DFQATT and CDR2 is SNEGSKA (reference sequence). CDR3 sequence reads: CSARDLESGTEAFF.

The chain links TRBV4-3 to TRBJ2-5; the TCRdb D gene call, TRBD2, has no DNA to confirm it. Germline CDR1 is LGHNA and CDR2 is YSLEER. The CDR3 is 15 amino acids. This chain's CDR3 is CASSQLTSDQETHYF.

This chain joins TRBV30 and TRBJ1-1. Germline loops: CDR1 GTSNPN, CDR2 SVGIG (reference sequence). This CDR3 has 13 residues. The chain's CDR3 is CAWAQISNTEAFF.

V is TRBV29-1 and J is TRBJ1-1; without DNA, the TCRdb call of TRBD1 cannot be checked. The CDR3 has 15 residues. CDR1 is SQVTM and CDR2 is ANQGSEA in the germline V gene. This CDR3 reads CSVENTGTDYPEAFF.

The chain combines TRBV12-5 with TRBJ2-7; the D call from TCRdb, TRBD1, cannot be confirmed without DNA. This CDR3 is 14 amino acids long. Germline values: CDR1 LGHNT, CDR2 FRNRAP. CDR3: CASGADRFPYEQYF. The whole variable domain, filled in from reference TRBV12-5 and TRBJ2-7, reads DARVTQTPRHKVTEMGQEVTMRCQPILGHNTVFWYRQTMMQGLELLAYFRNRAPLDDSGMPKDRFSAEMPDATLATLKIQPSEPRDSAVYFCASGADRFPYEQYFGPGTRLTVT.

The V and J genes are TRBV20-1 and TRBJ2-1; no DNA is available, so the TRBD2 call from TCRdb remains unchecked. Germline CDR1 reads DFQATT; CDR2 reads SNEGSKA (reference sequence). The CDR3 covers 17 residues. CDR3 protein: CGARELWTSGGVDEQFF.

The V call is TRBV2, the J call TRBJ2-5; the D gene TCRdb calls, TRBD1, cannot be checked with no DNA. The CDR3 covers 14 residues. CDR1 is SNHLY, CDR2 FYNNEI, per germline. CDR3: CASSLDRGWETQYF.

This sequence joins TRBV29-1 and TRBJ2-1; TCRdb picks TRBD1, but there is no DNA to check that call. The CDR3 extends over 17 amino acids. The V gene's germline CDR1 is SQVTM and CDR2 ANQGSEA. This chain's CDR3 is CSGGVFVASGSYNEQFF.

The gene calls are TRBV7-6 and TRBJ2-5; TCRdb proposes TRBD2, but this gene call is untestable without DNA. CDR3 size: 15 residues. Germline-derived CDR1 and CDR2 are SGHVS and FNYEAQ. CDR3 residues: CASRRTSGNGETQYF.

This sequence joins TRBV6-2 or TRBV6-3 and TRBJ2-7; TCRdb selects TRBD2, and the lack of DNA leaves this call unchecked. Germline V gene data show CDR1 as MNHEY and CDR2 as SVGEGT. CDR3 length: 17 amino acids. This CDR3 is CASSYPSSGTSPYEQYF.

The genes are TRBV14 and TRBJ2-1; TCRdb picks TRBD1, but there is no DNA to check that call. The CDR3 runs 17 residues. CDR1 is SGHDN, CDR2 FVKESK, per germline. CDR3 protein: CASSQEPGGTLYNEQFF.

The V gene is TRBV7-9, the J gene TRBJ2-1. In germline, CDR1 is SEHNR, CDR2 FQNEAQ (reference sequence). The CDR3 is 13 residues long. Here the CDR3 reads CASSLTDHNEQFF.

V usage is TRBV10-3 and J usage is TRBJ2-7; the TCRdb D gene call, TRBD1, has no DNA to confirm it. Germline CDR1 is ENHRY and CDR2 is SYGVKD. The CDR3 loop spans 14 amino acids. The chain's CDR3 is CAISDGDGDYEQYF.

The chain uses TRBV20-1 and TRBJ1-5; without DNA, the TCRdb call of TRBD1 cannot be checked. The length of the CDR3 is 15 residues. Germline CDR1 and CDR2: DFQATT and SNEGSKA (reference sequence). CDR3 sequence reads: CSARDIDSYNQPQHF.

The genes are TRBV20-1 and TRBJ2-2; TCRdb's D call, TRBD1, is unchecked because there is no DNA. CDR3 length: 15 residues. Germline CDR1 and CDR2: DFQATT and SNEGSKA (reference sequence). This chain's CDR3 is CSARAERGNTGELFF.